The rows below give T cell receptor beta chains drawn from one sample of a study of response to subunit inactivated influenza vaccine. TCRdb reanalysed the RT-PCR reads using MiXCR and keeps one entry per CDR3 protein. The sample contains around 850,000 distinct CDR3 sequences, 18% of which appear only once. Material: PBMCs from blood, obtained 5 days after vaccination. These receptor sequences come from a man aged 50 to 59 who received an inactivated influenza vaccine. CDR3s include the opening cysteine and the closing phenylalanine or tryptophan. Fields, in order: clone size, CDR3 length, V gene, D gene, J gene, CDR3 protein, CDR3 DNA. A D gene is named only where the DNA matches it firmly. Size values are once, few and many counts, or a class for expanded clones, and some rows have none.

NA	14	TRBV7-3	NA	TRBJ1-1	CASSPGGDLTEAFF	TGTGCCAGCAGCCCCGGGGGGGATCTCACTGAAGCTTTCTTT
once	15	TRBV7-3	NA	TRBJ2-5	CASSSSRGNQETQYF	TGTGCCAGCAGCTCTTCCCGGGGAAACCAAGAGACCCAGTACTTC
NA	19	TRBV11-2	TRBD2	TRBJ2-6	CASSLGGIAGRFGANVLTF	TGTGCCAGCAGCTTAGGCGGGATAGCGGGAAGGTTTGGGGCCAACGTCCTGACTTTC
NA	16	TRBV7-9	NA	TRBJ2-2	CASSLRGAGITGELFF	TGTGCCAGCAGCTTACGGGGTGCAGGGATCACCGGGGAGCTGTTTTTT
NA	14	TRBV12-3/TRBV12-4	TRBD1	TRBJ1-5	CASSQGARGQPQHF	TGTGCCAGCAGTCAGGGGGCGCGGGGTCAGCCCCAGCATTTT
NA	15	TRBV11-2	NA	TRBJ2-1	CASSLEGRDYNEQFF	TGTGCCAGCAGCTTAGAGGGCCGGGATTACAATGAGCAGTTCTTC
NA	16	TRBV20-1	TRBD1	TRBJ1-5	CSAPVGGQGRLQPQHF	TGCAGTGCCCCGGTTGGGGGACAGGGTCGTCTTCAGCCCCAGCATTTT
NA	15	TRBV12-3/TRBV12-4	TRBD1	TRBJ1-1	CASSAGQGARTEAFF	TGTGCCAGCAGTGCGGGACAGGGGGCAAGGACTGAAGCTTTCTTT
NA	13	TRBV4-1	NA	TRBJ2-7	CASSQDMVYEQYF	TGCGCCAGCAGCCAAGACATGGTGTACGAGCAGTACTTC
many	17	TRBV12-3/TRBV12-4	TRBD2	TRBJ2-2	CASSSYTSGDLTGELFF	TGTGCCAGCAGTTCCTATACTAGCGGGGATCTCACCGGGGAGCTGTTTTTT
few	15	TRBV12-3/TRBV12-4	TRBD1	TRBJ2-1	CAIREWDRGYNEQFF	TGTGCCATCAGAGAGTGGGACAGGGGTTACAATGAGCAGTTCTTC
few	16	TRBV11-2	NA	TRBJ2-1	CASSLNGMALYNEQFF	TGTGCCAGCAGCTTAAATGGCATGGCCCTCTACAATGAGCAGTTCTTC
NA	15	TRBV5-1	NA	TRBJ1-1	CASSLAGGQGTEAFF	TGCGCCAGCAGCTTGGCCGGCGGCCAGGGCACTGAAGCTTTCTTT
few	13	TRBV27	NA	TRBJ1-2	CASSWDPVAGYTF	TGTGCCAGCAGTTGGGACCCAGTCGCTGGCTACACCTTC
NA	15	TRBV7-2	NA	TRBJ1-1	CASSARLRGNTEAFF	TGTGCCAGCAGCGCCCGGTTGAGGGGGAACACTGAAGCTTTCTTT
NA	15	TRBV27	TRBD2	TRBJ2-1	CASSFSALAPNEQFF	TGTGCCAGCAGTTTTTCGGCACTAGCGCCCAATGAGCAGTTCTTC
NA	15	TRBV6-1	TRBD2	TRBJ2-3	CASSPGLANSDTQYF	TGTGCCAGCAGTCCGGGACTAGCGAACTCAGATACGCAGTATTTT
few	12	TRBV20-1	NA	TRBJ2-2	CSASSGAGELFF	TGCAGTGCTAGTTCGGGGGCCGGGGAGCTGTTTTTT
few	14	TRBV6-5	TRBD1	TRBJ1-2	CASSLTGSGSGYTF	TGTGCCAGCAGTTTGACAGGGAGCGGGAGCGGCTACACCTTC
many	14	TRBV6-1	TRBD1	TRBJ2-2	CASRQGAESGELFF	TGTGCCAGCAGGCAGGGGGCGGAAAGCGGGGAGCTGTTTTTT
many	13	TRBV29-1	NA	TRBJ2-1	CSVGLSGPLKQFF	TGCAGCGTTGGGCTTTCCGGGCCCCTAAAGCAGTTCTTC
NA	17	TRBV20-1	TRBD2	TRBJ2-3	CSAPPGLAGVSTDTQYF	TGCAGTGCTCCCCCGGGACTAGCGGGAGTAAGCACAGATACGCAGTATTTT
NA	14	TRBV12-3/TRBV12-4	NA	TRBJ2-6	CASSSHSGANVLTF	TGTGCCAGCAGCTCGCACTCTGGGGCCAACGTCCTGACTTTC
NA	13	TRBV7-9	NA	TRBJ2-7	CASSLWDTYEQYF	TGTGCCAGCAGCTTATGGGACACCTACGAGCAGTACTTC
NA	14	TRBV5-5	NA	TRBJ2-7	CASSFAGGSYEQYF	TGTGCCAGCAGCTTCGCCGGGGGAAGCTACGAGCAGTACTTC
NA	16	TRBV5-6	TRBD2	TRBJ2-1	CASTTSGRPSYNEQFF	TGTGCCAGCACCACTAGCGGGAGGCCATCCTACAATGAGCAGTTCTTC
few	14	TRBV6-5	NA	TRBJ1-1	CASSYSGARTEAFF	TGTGCCAGCAGTTACTCAGGGGCTCGGACTGAAGCTTTCTTT
NA	14	TRBV12-3/TRBV12-4	NA	TRBJ1-2	CASSPGRQTRGYTF	TGTGCCAGCAGTCCCGGGAGGCAGACCCGCGGCTACACCTTC
NA	20	TRBV11-2	TRBD2	TRBJ2-5	CASSPGHFLAGGSTKETQYF	TGTGCCAGCAGCCCAGGACATTTTCTAGCGGGAGGCTCAACCAAAGAGACCCAGTACTTC
few	14	TRBV12-3/TRBV12-4	NA	TRBJ2-2	CASSTFGGYGELFF	TGTGCCAGCAGTACCTTCGGGGGCTACGGGGAGCTGTTTTTT
few	15	TRBV7-8	NA	TRBJ2-3	CASSPKRILTDTQYF	TGTGCCAGCAGCCCCAAACGGATACTCACAGATACGCAGTATTTT
NA	13	TRBV27	NA	TRBJ1-4	CASSISVHEKLFF	TGTGCCAGTAGTATTTCGGTGCACGAAAAACTGTTTTTT
many	15	TRBV12-3/TRBV12-4	NA	TRBJ2-1	CASSLGGSGYNEQFF	TGTGCCAGCAGTTTAGGTGGTAGCGGTTACAATGAGCAGTTCTTC
NA	15	TRBV3-1	TRBD2	TRBJ2-1	CASSTSGTPYNEQFF	TGTGCCAGCAGCACAAGCGGGACCCCCTACAATGAGCAGTTCTTC
NA	20	TRBV9	NA	TRBJ1-2	CASSVDQGLGNFDALYGYTF	TGTGCCAGCAGCGTCGACCAGGGACTGGGGAACTTTGACGCGCTCTATGGCTACACCTTC
NA	17	TRBV5-1	TRBD1	TRBJ2-2	CASSLELDRGFTGELFF	TGCGCCAGCAGCTTGGAACTTGACAGGGGGTTCACCGGGGAGCTGTTTTTT
NA	17	TRBV12-3/TRBV12-4	NA	TRBJ2-1	CASSSLGAASSYNEQFF	TGTGCCAGCAGTTCCCTCGGGGCGGCCAGCTCCTACAATGAGCAGTTCTTC
NA	16	TRBV15	TRBD1	TRBJ1-2	CATSRRPGQGPYGYTF	TGTGCCACCAGCAGACGTCCGGGACAGGGGCCCTATGGCTACACCTTC
few	15	TRBV5-1	NA	TRBJ2-7	CASSFGQPGAYEQYF	TGCGCCAGCAGCTTTGGGCAGCCCGGAGCCTACGAGCAGTACTTC
NA	15	TRBV6-5	TRBD2	TRBJ2-1	CASSYALAGNNEQFF	TGTGCCAGCAGTTACGCACTAGCGGGGAACAATGAGCAGTTCTTC
NA	13	TRBV6-1	TRBD2	TRBJ2-1	CASTPSTSGEQFF	TGTGCCAGCACGCCTTCCACTAGCGGTGAGCAGTTCTTC
NA	15	TRBV18	TRBD1	TRBJ2-1	CASSPEGRGNNEQFF	TGTGCCAGCTCACCAGAGGGCAGGGGGAACAATGAGCAGTTCTTC
NA	14	TRBV5-1	NA	TRBJ2-3	CASSVASGTDTQYF	TGCGCCAGCAGCGTCGCCTCCGGGACAGATACGCAGTATTTT
few	15	TRBV4-3	NA	TRBJ2-7	CASSQDPGRVYEQYF	TGCGCCAGCAGCCAAGATCCGGGTAGGGTCTACGAGCAGTACTTC
NA	14	TRBV6-5	NA	TRBJ1-1	CASSYNYKNTEAFF	TGTGCCAGCAGTTACAACTACAAGAACACTGAAGCTTTCTTT